This T cell receptor (beta chain) was retrieved from a study of blood T cell repertoires in COVID-19 (dated by TCRdb to 2020 to 2022). In the study overall: Samples covering the acute and convalescent phases of COVID-19 were provided by collaborators in the United States, Italy and Spain. The material from the prospective study consisted of cDNA or gDNA derived from T cells, B-cell-depleted T cells, or PBMCs. Deeply sampled blood TCRbeta repertoires from subjects exposed to, actively infected with, or recovered from COVID-19 were included in the dataset. The repertoires were made available in a free public database intended to serve as a resource for research on the immune response to SARS-CoV-2. Samples came from the ongoing ImmuneRACE study (first 160 participants) plus 1,254 subjects from 6 global collaborators. Sample metadata almost always included a de-identified subject ID, COVID-19 status, age in years and sex. Where available, HLA class I and class II types were taken from metadata supplied by the sample provider and were not determined by assay-based typing. Summary of the overall study and its limitations: How much clinical and demographic metadata was included differed by source and by participant, and the metadata was provided uncurated.

As concerns this clone: The target of this receptor is not known. Nothing much larger sits one base from this clone, and base qualities are not available.

Relative to germline, V is missing 4 bases and J is missing 4 bases, with 2 bases of the junction outside any gene match. The CDR3 has 14 amino acids, counting the end cysteine and phenylalanine. Only CDR3 DNA is held: 42 bases, read in frame from base 1. Sequences SEHNR (CDR1) and FQNEAQ (CDR2) are obtained from the germline V gene (reference sequence). The immunoSEQ Assay, a bias-controlled multiplex PCR, was used to amplify TCRbeta CDR3 regions from genomic DNA. The authors' pipeline ran thus. Nucleated cell counts per sample were estimated from amplification of reference gene primers within the assay. To quantify the absolute abundance of each unique TCRbeta CDR3 rearrangement, sequence reads were collapsed and filtered. For each sample, productive Simpson clonality was calculated by taking the square root of Simpson's diversity index across productive rearrangements. TCRdb stores this immuneACCESS table with in-frame sequences only. Part of the clones is absent; in the studies checked, under half of the shortfall reflects unresolved V genes, and no reason is known for the rest. That table gives V, J and clone size, and the DNA gave D and trimming. The sample includes hundreds of thousands of clones, with around 87% observed a single time. Of the sample, 6% to 9% falls within the top ten clones.

A second Seattle source provided samples from volunteer blood donors who had recovered from COVID-19. Whole blood was collected in K2EDTA tubes by collaborating institutions according to the institutions' own protocols. For TCRbeta analysis, collaborator samples were shipped as frozen whole blood, as isolated PBMCs, or as DNA extracted from either sample type. Material: peripheral blood. The V and J segments used are TRBV7-9 and TRBJ1-2, and 11 junction bases match TRBD1. The TCR comes from a man aged 55 to 70 who had recovered from COVID-19. CDR3 region: CASSYGQGAYGYTF. The nucleotide sequence is TGTGCCAGCAGCTACGGACAGGGGGCCTATGGCTACACCTTC.